This is a list of T cell receptor beta chains from one sample in a study of T-cell memory formation after mild COVID-19. TCRdb reprocessed the 5' RACE reads via MiXCR and lists one record per CDR3 protein. The sample contains 400,000 to 500,000 distinct CDR3 sequences, around 19% of which appear only once. Sequencing used PBMCs or a T cell subset sorted from them (not recorded which). These receptors were taken from an adult woman who had mild COVID-19 (a few samples of this study predate the infection). Cell type and time point are not known. Each CDR3 is given without its conserved first and last residue. A clone size is listed for some rows: how often the clone was seen (once, few, many), or a class if it is expanded.

V: TRBV3-1; J: TRBJ2-5; size: few; CDR3: ASSQAASGETQY
V: TRBV14; J: TRBJ1-1; size: few; CDR3: ASSPFYTEAF
V: TRBV20-1; J: TRBJ1-1; size: few; CDR3: SASRARDTEAF
V: TRBV14; J: TRBJ2-3; size: few; CDR3: ASSQGMGSTDTQY
V: TRBV2; J: TRBJ2-1; size: few; CDR3: AGQERGSYNEQF
V: TRBV4-3; J: TRBJ2-7; size: -; CDR3: ASSQDPGGVYEQY
V: TRBV9; J: TRBJ2-2; size: few; CDR3: ASSVDAGELF
V: TRBV6-5; J: TRBJ1-2; size: few; CDR3: ASSSYSTGSNYGYT
V: TRBV6-1; J: TRBJ1-4; size: -; CDR3: ASIDVGGEKLF
V: TRBV3-1; J: TRBJ2-7; size: few; CDR3: ASSRRQGSSYEQY
V: TRBV11-3; J: TRBJ2-1; size: -; CDR3: ASSPPWSSGSLEQF
V: TRBV20-1; J: TRBJ2-3; size: -; CDR3: SAARSAGNTDTQY
V: TRBV12-3/TRBV12-4; J: TRBJ2-5; size: -; CDR3: ASSLGTTITSSAS
V: TRBV19; J: TRBJ2-1; size: once; CDR3: ASSMPGPVDNEQF
V: TRBV15; J: TRBJ1-1; size: few; CDR3: ATSRDRGQIEAF
V: TRBV19; J: TRBJ1-3; size: few; CDR3: ASSDGQASGNTIY
V: TRBV20-1; J: TRBJ2-7; size: -; CDR3: SARGGGMDSSTYEQY
V: TRBV12-3/TRBV12-4; J: TRBJ2-5; size: -; CDR3: ASSIGSEETQY
V: TRBV27; J: TRBJ2-1; size: -; CDR3: ASSLQEASYNEQF
V: TRBV12-3/TRBV12-4; J: TRBJ2-3; size: few; CDR3: ASTRRTDTQY
V: TRBV7-6; J: TRBJ2-1; size: few; CDR3: ASSLTSWGNEQF
V: TRBV19; J: TRBJ2-7; size: -; CDR3: ASSIGGGIGDEQY
V: TRBV25-1; J: TRBJ2-6; size: -; CDR3: ASSDVTGQGYGANVLT
V: TRBV4-1; J: TRBJ1-4; size: -; CDR3: ASSQDRVAINEKLF
V: TRBV5-1; J: TRBJ1-2; size: few; CDR3: ASSLGGLANYGYT
V: TRBV6-2/TRBV6-3; J: TRBJ2-4; size: -; CDR3: ASSQGTIAVGGKNIQY
V: TRBV6-6; J: TRBJ2-7; size: -; CDR3: ASSYSGGGSEQY
V: TRBV5-1; J: TRBJ1-2; size: -; CDR3: ASGSPGTMDGYT
V: TRBV5-1; J: TRBJ2-7; size: -; CDR3: ASSPGSSGGYEQY
V: TRBV7-9; J: TRBJ2-1; size: many; CDR3: ASSLAGLSNEQF
V: TRBV2; J: TRBJ2-5; size: -; CDR3: ASRPSGGAGETQY
V: TRBV3-1; J: TRBJ2-2; size: -; CDR3: ASSRLAGAAGELF
V: TRBV29-1; J: TRBJ1-1; size: -; CDR3: SVGGPGGTMNTEAF